The TCR beta chain under discussion was sequenced for a study of regulatory T cells in long-lasting Graves disease. Study results and limitations: Under persistent disease, TRBV28, TRBJ1-2 and TRBJ2-5 were used preferentially.

Construction of the TCR beta libraries employed iRepertoire HTBI primers in conjunction with Arm-PCR of CDR3 regions. TCRdb re-derived calls from the multiplex PCR reads in MiXCR, one entry per CDR3 protein. The table shows over 450,000 distinct CDR3 sequences, with 12% occurring only once. The CDR3 is 16 amino acids. The V gene lost 1 base and the J gene lost 0 bases, with 11 bases spanning the gap. Germline CDR1 reads MDHEN; CDR2 reads SYDVKM. Stated time point: newly diagnosed GD, antithyroid drugs for less than 3 months. From RNA extracted from PBMCs, the TCR library was made. This clonotype was recorded many times. The antigen is undetermined. The sample was also reused in another study, on T cells in Graves' hyperthyroidism and ophthalmopathy. Per that paper: The primer set for the first-round RT-PCR of the TCR CDR3 was HTBI.

V is TRBV28 and J is TRBJ2-3; D possibly corresponds to TRBD2 (6 bases). Source: peripheral blood mononuclear cells (PBMCs), taken at new diagnosis, from a patient treated with antithyroid drugs. The clonotype originates from a woman aged 25 to 39 with Graves disease. DNA for the CDR3: TGTGCCAGCAGTTTATATGGGGGGACTAGCACAGATACGCAGTATTTT. Translation: CASSLYGGTSTDTQYF.